The 25 T cell receptor beta chains presented below share a single source sample, sequenced in a study of stem cell transplantation in POMP-related autoinflammatory disease. TCRdb keeps only in-frame clones here, not all; method: immunoSEQ multiplex PCR. The table includes roughly 68,000 clones, approximately 91% detected once. The specimen comprised CD4+ T cells from PBMCs, sampled after stem cell transplantation. Receptor source: a human patient with POMP-related autoinflammation and immune dysregulation (PRAID). The T cells may partly be graft donor cells.

The chain recombines TRBV19 with TRBJ2-6; D uncertain. Trimming took off 4 bases at V and 0 bases at J, with 10 bases between the two ends. Per germline, CDR1 LNHDA and CDR2 SQIVND (reference sequence). The CDR3 is made up of 16 amino acids. In nucleotides, the CDR3 is TGTGCCAGTAGTACCCTCCAAGCCTCTGGGGCCAACGTCCTGACTTTC. It codes for CASSTLQASGANVLTF.

The chain uses TRBV7-8 and TRBJ2-1; 12 bases map to TRBD2. The CDR3 spans 16 residues. With V trimmed by 7 bases and J by 8 bases, 12 bases remained unmatched. CDR1 and CDR2 from the germline V gene are SGHVS and FQNEAQ. The CDR3 loop is CASKLAGGPVYDEQFF. CDR3 coding DNA: TGTGCCAGCAAGCTAGCGGGGGGGCCAGTGTACGATGAGCAGTTCTTC.

The chain couples TRBV7-7 to TRBJ2-1, with TRBD2 matching 7 bases. V shed 5 bases, J shed 2 bases, and the junction held 15 bases outside the gene matches. Germline loops: CDR1 SSHAT, CDR2 FNYEAQ (reference sequence). The CDR3 extends over 18 amino acids. In DNA form, the CDR3 reads TGTGCCAGCAGCCCATCACCCGGGGGGACGGTCCCCTACAATGAGCAGTTCTTC. Translation: CASSPSPGGTVPYNEQFF.

The chain links TRBV12-3 or TRBV12-4 to TRBJ2-1; D unresolved. The CDR3 is 11 residues long. The V gene lost 6 bases and the J gene lost 6 bases, with 6 bases spanning the gap. The chain's CDR3 is CASRPSNEQFF. CDR3 sequence (DNA): TGTGCCAGCAGACCGAGCAATGAGCAGTTCTTC.

The V call is TRBV28, the J call TRBJ2-1; D not resolved. The CDR3 runs 12 residues. Germline lookup yields CDR1 MDHEN and CDR2 SYDVKM. V lost 2 bases and J 11 bases, leaving 10 bases between the germline ends. CDR3 nucleotides: TGTGCCAGCAGTTTACCTTTAGAGAAGCAGTTCTTC. This encodes CASSLPLEKQFF.

This sequence joins TRBV5-6 and TRBJ1-5, with 7 bases lining up with TRBD1. The CDR3 spans 18 residues. Per the germline V gene, CDR1 is SGHDT and CDR2 is YYEEEE. The trim removed 4 bases at V and 2 bases at J, leaving 15 bases unmatched. The CDR3, as DNA: TGTGCCAGCAGCGCCAGGGGGACCCGAATATTGGGCAATCAGCCCCAGCATTTT. This encodes CASSARGTRILGNQPQHF.

This clone was counted a single time. This chain links TRBV6-6 with TRBJ2-6, with D unresolved. Trimming shortened V by 4 bases and J by 1 base, and 2 bases separated the two germline ends. This CDR3 is 13 amino acids long. Germline lookup yields CDR1 MNHNY and CDR2 SVGAGI (reference sequence). Here the CDR3 reads CASSSSGANVLTF. The CDR3 bases are TGTGCCAGCAGTTCGTCTGGGGCCAACGTCCTGACTTTC.

This rearrangement joins TRBV20-1 to TRBJ1-6; TRBD1 matches 8 bases. Trimming cost V 3 bases and J 9 bases; bases outside gene matches: 10. The CDR3 is 15 amino acids. CDR1 DFQATT and CDR2 SNEGSKA come from the germline V gene (reference sequence). The CDR3 region has the DNA TGCAGTGCTAGTTCGGGGACAGGAGTATCTTCACCCCTCCACTTT. Encoded protein: CSASSGTGVSSPLHF.

The V and J genes are TRBV10-3 and TRBJ2-3; D not resolved. The V end lost 4 bases, the J end lost 0 bases, and 2 bases lay between the germline ends. The CDR3 has 12 amino acids. The germline gives CDR1 ENHRY, CDR2 SYGVKD. CDR3 amino acids: CAISVSTDTQYF. CDR3 in DNA: TGTGCCATCAGTGTCAGCACAGATACGCAGTATTTT.

In its sample, this clone was seen a few times. J is TRBJ1-6 and V is TRBV3-1 (or the pseudogene TRBV3-2), with no clear D. The germline gives CDR1 LGHDT, CDR2 YNNKEL (reference sequence). The V and J ends lost 3 bases and 2 bases respectively, with 5 bases between them. The CDR3 covers 14 residues. CDR3 protein: CASSQGAYNSPLHF. CDR3 nucleotide sequence: TGTGCCAGCAGCCAGGGTGCCTATAATTCACCCCTCCACTTT.

The gene calls are TRBV7-9 and TRBJ2-7; unclear D gene. This CDR3 has 13 amino acids. Deletions cut 5 bases from V and 5 bases from J, with 13 bases between. Germline lookup yields CDR1 SEHNR and CDR2 FQNEAQ (reference sequence). The CDR3: CASSGERVHEQYF. CDR3 sequence (DNA): TGTGCCAGCAGCGGAGAAAGGGTCCACGAGCAGTACTTC. Combining the CDR3 with reference TRBV7-9 and TRBJ2-7 gives the whole variable domain DTGVSQNPRHKITKRGQNVTFRCDPISEHNRLYWYRQTLGQGPEFLTYFQNEAQLEKSRLLSDRFSAERPKGSFSTLEIQRTEQGDSAMYLCASSGERVHEQYFGPGTRLTVT.

This rearrangement joins TRBV18 to TRBJ2-1, with D maybe TRBD1 (6 bases). The CDR3 loop spans 13 amino acids. The germline CDR1 and CDR2 sequences are KGHSH and LQKENI. Deletions cut 4 bases from V and 4 bases from J, with 8 bases between. CDR3 coding DNA: TGTGCCAGCTCACGGGGACAATACAATGAGCAGTTCTTC. Protein: CASSRGQYNEQFF.

The rearrangement joins TRBV18 to TRBJ1-6; possible D gene TRBD1, 5 bases. Trimming removed 1 base from V and 11 bases from J, with 15 bases in between. Germline lookup yields CDR1 KGHSH and CDR2 LQKENI. This CDR3 is 15 amino acids long. CDR3: CASSPLAGSNPPLHF. CDR3 sequence (DNA): TGTGCCAGCTCACCACTCGCAGGGTCGAACCCACCCCTCCACTTT.

The chain joins TRBV12-3 or TRBV12-4 to TRBJ1-5; maybe TRBD1 (5 bases). The CDR3 consists of 13 residues. V shed 5 bases and J shed 5 bases, with 10 bases lying between them. In nucleotides, the CDR3 is TGTGCCAGCAGTGGGGACCAATATCAGCCCCAGCATTTT. It codes for CASSGDQYQPQHF.

This clone was detected only once. The CDR3 DNA reads TGTGCCAGCAGCCCCGGACTTTCCGGGGAGCTGTTTTTT. As protein: CASSPGLSGELFF. V and J are TRBV5-4 and TRBJ2-2, with a weak D call TRBD2 (5 bases). CDR3 size: 13 residues. Per the germline V gene, CDR1 is SGHNT and CDR2 is YYREEE (reference sequence). V lost 4 bases and J lost 6, with 10 bases in between. The variable domain in full, with the rest retrieved from reference TRBV5-4 and TRBJ2-2, is ETGVTQSPTHLIKTRGQQVTLRCSSQSGHNTVSWYQQALGQGPQFIFQYYREEENGRGNFPPRFSGLQFPNYSSELNVNALELDDSALYLCASSPGLSGELFFGEGSRLTVL.

This clone turned up a few times. The rearrangement uses TRBV19 and TRBJ2-2; the D call may be TRBD1 or TRBD2 (6 bases each). The CDR3 runs 16 residues. Germline V gene lookup returns CDR1 LNHDA and CDR2 SQIVND (reference sequence). V was clipped by 6 bases and J by 5 bases, with 19 bases between them. CDR3 protein: CASSLGGTRPTGELFF. The CDR3 nucleotides read TGTGCCAGTAGCTTGGGGGGCACCCGCCCTACCGGGGAGCTGTTTTTT.

The genes are TRBV2 and TRBJ2-7, with 7 bases that match TRBD1. This CDR3 comprises 13 residues. J gave up 3 bases and V 6 bases, and 5 bases lay outside the gene matches. In germline, CDR1 is SNHLY, CDR2 FYNNEI. The DNA of the CDR3 is TGTGCCAGCAGACGGGACAGAGACTACGAGCAGTACTTC. Encoded protein: CASRRDRDYEQYF.

This chain uses TRBV29-1 with TRBJ1-1; weak D call: TRBD1 (5 bases). Germline CDR1 and CDR2: SQVTM and ANQGSEA. The CDR3 is 17 amino acids. V lost 0 bases, J lost 1 base, and 18 bases lay in between. The CDR3 DNA is TGCAGCGTTGAAGATCTTATTTTCGGGGCAGGGAACACTGAAGCTTTCTTT. Protein product: CSVEDLIFGAGNTEAFF.

The chain combines TRBV7-6 with TRBJ2-3; D is perhaps TRBD2 (5 bases). Germline V lookup: CDR1 SGHVS, CDR2 FNYEAQ. V was clipped by 1 base and J by 6 bases, with 20 bases between them. This CDR3 region has 17 residues. Here the CDR3 DNA reads TGTGCCAGCAGCTTAGATGCGGCGGGTCGGGGAGCCGATACGCAGTATTTT. Its translation is CASSLDAAGRGADTQYF.

The rearrangement joins TRBV9 to TRBJ2-1; D possibly corresponds to TRBD2 (5 bases). Trimming stripped 0 bases from V and 4 bases from J, with 11 bases between. Germline CDR1 reads SGDLS; CDR2 reads YYNGEE. CDR3 length: 15 residues. CDR3 nucleotide sequence: TGTGCCAGCAGCGTAGTAAGCGGATCTTACAATGAGCAGTTCTTC. Protein product: CASSVVSGSYNEQFF. Supplemented by reference TRBV9 and TRBJ2-1, the full variable domain reads DSGVTQTPKHLITATGQRVTLRCSPRSGDLSVYWYQQSLDQGLQFLIQYYNGEERAKGNILERFSAQQFPDLHSELNLSSLELGDSALYFCASSVVSGSYNEQFFGPGTRLTVL.

The chain is built from TRBV29-1 and TRBJ2-1; D perhaps matches TRBD2 (5 bases). CDR1 is SQVTM and CDR2 is ANQGSEA in the germline V gene. V was shortened by 3 bases and J by 7 bases, with 7 bases between the two germline ends. CDR3 size: 11 residues. In DNA, the CDR3 is TGCAGCGTTGATTCGGGGAATGAGCAGTTCTTC. It specifies CSVDSGNEQFF.

The chain joins TRBV19 to TRBJ2-1; tentative D call: TRBD2 (5 bases). CDR3 length: 17 residues. The germline V gene has CDR1 LNHDA and CDR2 SQIVND (reference sequence). V was clipped by 4 bases and J by 0 bases, with 16 bases between them. CDR3 bases: TGTGCCAGTAGTACCCCCGGACTTCCCAGCTCCTACAATGAGCAGTTCTTC. Translating gives CASSTPGLPSSYNEQFF.

J is TRBJ2-6 and V is TRBV9; D perhaps matches TRBD1 (5 bases). CDR1 is SGDLS, CDR2 YYNGEE, per germline. This CDR3 is 15 amino acids long. Trimming stripped 3 bases from V and 3 bases from J, with 10 bases between. For the CDR3, the DNA is TGTGCCAGCAGCGCCACAGGCGGTGGGGCCAACGTCCTGACTTTC. Protein product: CASSATGGGANVLTF.

The V gene is TRBV9, the J gene TRBJ2-1; either TRBD1 or TRBD2 may supply D (5 bases each). V was trimmed by 2 bases and J by 6 bases, leaving 18 bases between them. Germline lookup yields CDR1 SGDLS and CDR2 YYNGEE. This CDR3 is built from 16 residues. The CDR3 DNA follows: TGTGCCAGCAGCGTTGGGTGGGGGATACCCGGCAATGAGCAGTTCTTC. It codes for CASSVGWGIPGNEQFF.

The J gene is TRBJ2-1, the V gene TRBV27; TRBD2 agrees at 12 bases. This CDR3 spans 17 amino acids. Germline V lookup: CDR1 MNHEY, CDR2 SMNVEV (reference sequence). The J segment lost 0 bases and the V segment lost 2 bases, leaving 2 bases of the junction unmatched. CDR3 in DNA: TGTGCCAGCAGTTTAGGACTAGCGGGGAGCTCCTACAATGAGCAGTTCTTC. Its protein product is CASSLGLAGSSYNEQFF.